The source of this TCR beta chain is a study of T cell repertoires in cytomegalovirus infection. In the study overall: As its CMV epitopes, the study selected recently identified HLA-C-restricted and well-studied HLA-B-restricted targets.

Notes on this clonotype: Its antigen remains unknown.

TCRdb passed the reads through MiXCR, listing each CDR3 protein once. Among nearly 700,000 distinct CDR3 sequences listed, 30% to 40% were seen once. Findings and limits, study-wide: Of the TCR beta families, the public ones yielded a cumulative frequency that identified carriers of CMV plus the relevant HLA.

Trimming removed 1 base at V and 5 bases at J, with 18 bases between. The CDR3 is 16 amino acids. Germline V gives CDR1 LGHNA, CDR2 YSLEER. Sequencing used cultured PBMCs, obtained from culture after CMV antigen stimulation. The clonotype was recovered from a human donor in good health (CMV status not recorded). Some clones in this sample may be carry-over from other donors' samples. The chain couples TRBV4-3 to TRBJ2-7; tentatively, D is TRBD1 or TRBD2 (7 bases each). This chain's CDR3 is CASSQVIGEGANEQYF. The CDR3 nucleotides are TGCGCCAGCAGCCAAGTAATTGGGGAGGGGGCGAACGAGCAGTACTTC.